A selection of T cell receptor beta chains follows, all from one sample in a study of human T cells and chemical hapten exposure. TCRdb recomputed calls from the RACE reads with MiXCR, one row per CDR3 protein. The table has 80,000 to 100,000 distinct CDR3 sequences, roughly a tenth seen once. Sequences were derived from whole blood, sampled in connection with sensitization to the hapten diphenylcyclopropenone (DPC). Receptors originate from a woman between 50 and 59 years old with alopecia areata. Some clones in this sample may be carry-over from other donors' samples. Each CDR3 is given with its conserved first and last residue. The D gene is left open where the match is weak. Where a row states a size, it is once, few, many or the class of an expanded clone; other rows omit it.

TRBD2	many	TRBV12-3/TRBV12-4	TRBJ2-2	CASSLLAGGPPGELFF	TGTGCCAGCAGTCTTCTAGCGGGAGGGCCCCCCGGGGAGCTGTTTTTT
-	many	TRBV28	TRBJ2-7	CASSFQGGTYEQYF	TGTGCCAGCAGTTTCCAGGGAGGCACCTACGAGCAGTACTTC
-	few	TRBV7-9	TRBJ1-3	CASSLVNTGNTIYF	TGTGCCAGCAGCTTAGTAAACACTGGAAACACCATATATTTT
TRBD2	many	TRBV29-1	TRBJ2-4	CSVKTGGDIQYF	TGCAGCGTTAAGACGGGGGGTGACATTCAGTACTTC
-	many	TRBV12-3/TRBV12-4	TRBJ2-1	CASSLGGRLSEQFF	TGTGCCAGCAGTTTGGGGGGCCGATTGAGTGAGCAGTTCTTC
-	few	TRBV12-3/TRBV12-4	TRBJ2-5	CASSRQGETQYF	TGTGCCAGCAGTCGCCAAGGGGAGACCCAGTACTTC
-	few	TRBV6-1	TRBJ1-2	CASSSQTSGYTF	TGTGCCAGCAGTTCCCAAACTTCGGGCTACACCTTC
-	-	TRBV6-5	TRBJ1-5	CASSQDSHQPQHF	TGTGCCAGCAGTCAGGACAGCCATCAGCCCCAGCATTTT
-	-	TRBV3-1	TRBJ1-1	CASMGGGPEAFF	TGTGCCAGTATGGGCGGGGGCCCTGAAGCTTTCTTT
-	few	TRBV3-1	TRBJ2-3	CASSPPLATGGTDTQYF	TGTGCCAGCAGTCCGCCCCTAGCGACGGGGGGCACAGATACGCAGTATTTT
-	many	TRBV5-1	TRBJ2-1	CASSLDSYNEQFF	TGCGCCAGCAGCTTGGACTCCTACAATGAGCAGTTCTTC
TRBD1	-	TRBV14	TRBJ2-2	CASSRHPQGAWVYTGELFF	TGTGCCAGCAGCCGCCACCCCCAGGGGGCTTGGGTGTACACCGGGGAGCTGTTTTTT
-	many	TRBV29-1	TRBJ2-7	CSVLRADYEQYF	TGCAGCGTGCTCCGGGCCGACTACGAGCAGTACTTC
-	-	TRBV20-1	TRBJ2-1	CSARAALAETHNEQFF	TGCAGTGCTAGAGCCGCTCTGGCGGAAACTCACAATGAGCAGTTCTTC
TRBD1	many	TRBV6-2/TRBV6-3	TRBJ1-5	CASTGQVNQPQHF	TGTGCCAGCACGGGACAGGTTAATCAGCCCCAGCATTTT
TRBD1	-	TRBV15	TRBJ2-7	CATRIGTGSSYEQYF	TGTGCCACCCGGATAGGGACAGGGTCCTCCTACGAGCAGTACTTC
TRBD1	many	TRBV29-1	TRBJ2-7	CSVDEQGAGYEQYF	TGCAGCGTTGACGAGCAGGGGGCAGGGTACGAGCAGTACTTC
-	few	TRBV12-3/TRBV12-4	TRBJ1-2	CANSPRTGREVGYTF	TGTGCCAACAGTCCCCGCACGGGCAGGGAAGTTGGCTACACCTTC
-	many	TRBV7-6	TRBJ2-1	CASSYPGAVEQFF	TGTGCCAGCAGCTATCCGGGGGCCGTTGAGCAGTTCTTC
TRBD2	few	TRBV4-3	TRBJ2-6	CASSRRAGAFSGANVLTF	TGCGCCAGCAGCCGTAGAGCGGGAGCTTTCTCTGGGGCCAACGTCCTGACTTTC
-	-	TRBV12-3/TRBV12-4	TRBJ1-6	CASSLDRDGISPLHF	TGTGCCAGCAGTTTAGACCGGGACGGGATCTCACCCCTCCACTTT
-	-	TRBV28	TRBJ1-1	CASTLNTEAFF	TGTGCCAGCACCCTAAACACTGAAGCTTTCTTT
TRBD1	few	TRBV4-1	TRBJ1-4	CASSLGQGAQEKLFF	TGCGCCAGCAGCCTGGGCCAGGGGGCGCAGGAAAAACTGTTTTTT
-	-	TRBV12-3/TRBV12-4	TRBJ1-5	CASKGDGTGRNQPQHF	TGTGCCAGCAAGGGAGACGGAACCGGCCGCAATCAGCCCCAGCATTTT
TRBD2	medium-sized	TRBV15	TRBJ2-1	CATSTTLAGAYNEQFF	TGTGCCACCAGCACCACATTAGCGGGAGCTTACAATGAGCAGTTCTTC
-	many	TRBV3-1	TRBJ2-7	CASSHMGYEQYF	TGTGCCAGCAGCCATATGGGATACGAGCAGTACTTC
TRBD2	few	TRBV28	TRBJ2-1	CASSQHLAGVNNEQFF	TGTGCCAGCAGTCAGCATCTAGCGGGAGTCAACAATGAGCAGTTCTTC
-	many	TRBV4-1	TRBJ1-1	CASSQILGGITSMNTEAFF	TGCGCCAGCAGCCAAATATTAGGTGGAATTACAAGCATGAACACTGAAGCTTTCTTT
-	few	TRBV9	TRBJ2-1	CASSVRGNNEQFF	TGTGCCAGCAGCGTAAGGGGGAACAATGAGCAGTTCTTC
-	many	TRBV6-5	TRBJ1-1	CASSQKRRAFF	TGTGCCAGCAGCCAAAAGAGGAGGGCTTTCTTT
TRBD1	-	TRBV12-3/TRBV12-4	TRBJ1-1	CASSPDRGAPLGTEAFF	TGTGCCAGCAGTCCCGACAGGGGGGCCCCTTTGGGCACTGAAGCTTTCTTT
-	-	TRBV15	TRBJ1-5	CATSHGTLYSNQPQHF	TGTGCCACCAGCCACGGGACACTTTATAGCAATCAGCCCCAGCATTTT
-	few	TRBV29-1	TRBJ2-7	CSAARDFSAEQYF	TGCAGCGCCGCTCGGGACTTTTCCGCCGAGCAGTACTTC
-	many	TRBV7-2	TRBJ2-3	CASSLPRGPGDTQYF	TGTGCCAGCAGCTTACCCCGGGGCCCCGGAGATACGCAGTATTTT
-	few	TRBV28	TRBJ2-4	CASSITGAKNIQYF	TGTGCCAGCAGTATCACTGGAGCCAAAAACATTCAGTACTTC
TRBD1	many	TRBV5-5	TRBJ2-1	CASSQTWDREVGGPRNEQFF	TGTGCCAGCAGCCAGACGTGGGACAGGGAAGTCGGGGGGCCGCGAAATGAGCAGTTCTTC
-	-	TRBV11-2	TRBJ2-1	CASSLSGFSYNEQFF	TGTGCCAGCAGCTTATCCGGGTTTAGCTACAATGAGCAGTTCTTC
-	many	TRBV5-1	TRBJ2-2	CASSLVGANTGELFF	TGCGCCAGCAGCTTGGTTGGTGCGAACACCGGGGAGCTGTTTTTT
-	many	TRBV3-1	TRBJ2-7	CASSQDGVSYEQYF	TGTGCCAGCAGCCAAGATGGGGTGTCCTACGAGCAGTACTTC
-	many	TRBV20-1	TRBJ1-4	CSARSGALHTNEKLFF	TGCAGTGCTAGATCAGGGGCTTTACATACTAATGAAAAACTGTTTTTT
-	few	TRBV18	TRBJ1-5	CASSRLDSHSNQPQHF	TGTGCCAGCTCACGCTTGGACAGTCATAGCAATCAGCCCCAGCATTTT
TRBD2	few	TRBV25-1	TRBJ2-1	CASSEARGRANEQFF	TGTGCCAGCAGTGAAGCTCGCGGGAGGGCTAATGAGCAGTTCTTC
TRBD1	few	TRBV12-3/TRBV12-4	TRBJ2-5	CASSSEQGRGETQYF	TGTGCCAGCAGCAGCGAACAGGGGAGAGGAGAGACCCAGTACTTC
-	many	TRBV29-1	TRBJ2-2	CSVSRGYEMTGELFF	TGCAGCGTGTCCCGGGGGTACGAAATGACCGGGGAGCTGTTTTTT